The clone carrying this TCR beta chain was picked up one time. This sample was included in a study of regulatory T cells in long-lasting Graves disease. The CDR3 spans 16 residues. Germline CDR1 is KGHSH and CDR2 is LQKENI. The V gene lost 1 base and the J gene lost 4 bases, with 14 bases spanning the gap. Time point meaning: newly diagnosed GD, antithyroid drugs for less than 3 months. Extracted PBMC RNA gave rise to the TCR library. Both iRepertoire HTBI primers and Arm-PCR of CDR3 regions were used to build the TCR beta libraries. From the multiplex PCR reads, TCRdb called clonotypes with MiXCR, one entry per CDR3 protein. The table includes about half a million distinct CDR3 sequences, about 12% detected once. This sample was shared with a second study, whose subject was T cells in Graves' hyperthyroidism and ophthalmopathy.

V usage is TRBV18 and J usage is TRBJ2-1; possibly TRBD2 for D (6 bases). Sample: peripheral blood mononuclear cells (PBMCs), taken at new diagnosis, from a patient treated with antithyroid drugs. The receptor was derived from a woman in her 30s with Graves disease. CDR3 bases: TGTGCCAGCTCACCACTCTACCGGGGGTCTTACAATGAGCAGTTCTTC. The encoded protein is CASSPLYRGSYNEQFF. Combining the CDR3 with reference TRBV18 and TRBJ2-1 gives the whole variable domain NAGVMQNPRHLVRRRGQEARLRCSPMKGHSHVYWYRQLPEEGLKFMVYLQKENIIDESGMPKERFSAEFPKEGPSILRIQQVVRGDSAAYFCASSPLYRGSYNEQFFGPGTRLTVL.